The TCR beta chain under discussion was sequenced for a study of blood T cell repertoires in COVID-19. Study-wide context: Samples representing acute and convalescent COVID-19 were sourced from the United States, Italy and Spain. T cells, B-cell-depleted T cells, or PBMCs supplied cDNA or gDNA.

This clone was detected only a few times. Original handling: Amplification of reference gene primers provided the estimated nucleated cell counts. TCRdb's copy holds only in-frame clones and misses some; the assay was immunoSEQ multiplex PCR. The D gene and trimming were derived from the DNA, and the V and J assignments and clone size from that table. The sample records 20,000 to 25,000 clones, 81% being singletons. Germline V gives CDR1 MNHEY, CDR2 SVGEGT. This CDR3 has 17 amino acids. V was pared by 5 bases and J by 5 bases, with 21 bases between. The V call is TRBV6-2 or TRBV6-3, the J call TRBJ2-2; D possibly corresponds to TRBD2 (6 bases). Sample: peripheral blood. This clonotype was obtained from a man in his sixties or seventies with acute or convalescent COVID-19. CDR3 loop: CASSQLISGGGTGELFF. DNA of the CDR3: TGTGCCAGCAGTCAACTCATTAGCGGTGGGGGGACCGGGGAGCTGTTTTTT.